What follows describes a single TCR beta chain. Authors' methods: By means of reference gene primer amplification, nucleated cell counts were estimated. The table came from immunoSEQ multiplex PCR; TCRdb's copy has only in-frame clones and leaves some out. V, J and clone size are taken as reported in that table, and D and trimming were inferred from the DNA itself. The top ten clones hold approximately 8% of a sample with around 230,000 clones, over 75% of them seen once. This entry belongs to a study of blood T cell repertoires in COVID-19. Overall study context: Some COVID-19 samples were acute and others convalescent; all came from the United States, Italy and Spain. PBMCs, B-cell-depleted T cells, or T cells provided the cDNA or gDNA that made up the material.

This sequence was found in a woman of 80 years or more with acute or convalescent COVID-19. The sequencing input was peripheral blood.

CDR3 residues: CASNNLNQPQHF. The CDR3 coding sequence is TGTGCCAGCAACAATCTCAATCAGCCCCAGCATTTT. The V gene is TRBV7-9, the J gene TRBJ1-5, with D unresolved. Germline CDR1 reads SEHNR; CDR2 reads FQNEAQ (reference sequence). This CDR3 contains 12 residues. The germline V and J ends were trimmed by 7 bases and 3 bases, with 7 bases remaining between them.